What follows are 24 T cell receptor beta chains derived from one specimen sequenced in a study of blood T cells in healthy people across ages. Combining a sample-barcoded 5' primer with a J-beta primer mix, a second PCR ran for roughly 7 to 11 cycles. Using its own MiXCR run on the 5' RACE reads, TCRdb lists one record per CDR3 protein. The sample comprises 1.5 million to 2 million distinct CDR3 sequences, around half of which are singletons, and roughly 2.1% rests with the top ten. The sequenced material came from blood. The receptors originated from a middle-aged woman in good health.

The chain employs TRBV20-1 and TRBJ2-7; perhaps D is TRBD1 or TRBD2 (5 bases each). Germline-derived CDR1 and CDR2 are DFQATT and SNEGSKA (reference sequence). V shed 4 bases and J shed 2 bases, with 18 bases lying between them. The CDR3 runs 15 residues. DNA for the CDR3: TGCAGTGCTAAGTTACCGGGACGTCTAACCTACGAGCAGTACTTC. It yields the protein CSAKLPGRLTYEQYF.

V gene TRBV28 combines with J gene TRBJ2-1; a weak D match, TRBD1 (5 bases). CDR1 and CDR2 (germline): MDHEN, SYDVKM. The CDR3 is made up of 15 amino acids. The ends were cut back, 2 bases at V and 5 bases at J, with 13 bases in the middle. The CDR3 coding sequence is TGTGCCAGCAGTTTAGGGGCGGCCAGGGACAATGAGCAGTTCTTC. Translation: CASSLGAARDNEQFF.

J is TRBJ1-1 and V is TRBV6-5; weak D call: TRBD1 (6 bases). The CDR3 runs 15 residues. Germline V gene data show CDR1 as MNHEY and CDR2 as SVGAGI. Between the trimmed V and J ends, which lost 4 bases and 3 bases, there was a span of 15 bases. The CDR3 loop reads CASSSQTGGDTEAFF. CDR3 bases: TGTGCCAGCAGTTCCCAGACAGGAGGGGACACTGAAGCTTTCTTT.

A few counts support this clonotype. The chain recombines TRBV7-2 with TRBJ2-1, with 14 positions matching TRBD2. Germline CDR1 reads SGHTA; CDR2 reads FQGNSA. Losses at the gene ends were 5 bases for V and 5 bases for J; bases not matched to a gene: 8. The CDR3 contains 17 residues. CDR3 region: CASSARTSGGSHNEQFF. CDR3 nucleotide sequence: TGTGCCAGCAGCGCCCGGACTAGCGGGGGGTCCCACAATGAGCAGTTCTTC. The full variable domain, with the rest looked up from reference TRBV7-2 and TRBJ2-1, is GAGVSQSPSNKVTEKGKDVELRCDPISGHTALYWYRQSLGQGLEFLIYFQGNSAPDKSGLPSDRFSAERTGGSVSTLTIQRTQQEDSAVYLCASSARTSGGSHNEQFFGPGTRLTVL.

CDR3 coding DNA: TGCGCCAGCAGTGAGTCGACGGGACAGGGGACCAATGAGCAGTTCTTC. Amino acids: CASSESTGQGTNEQFF. The genes are TRBV10-1 and TRBJ2-1; 10 bases agree with TRBD1. This CDR3 has 16 residues. Trimming cost V 0 bases and J 6 bases; bases outside gene matches: 5. Germline V gene lookup returns CDR1 WNHNN and CDR2 SYGVQD (reference sequence).

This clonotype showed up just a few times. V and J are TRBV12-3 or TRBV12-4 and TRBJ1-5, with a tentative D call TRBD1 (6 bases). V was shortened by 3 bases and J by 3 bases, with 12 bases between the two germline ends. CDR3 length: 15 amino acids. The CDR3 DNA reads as TGTGCCAGCAGTTTGGCACAGGGACCCAATCAGCCCCAGCATTTT. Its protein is CASSLAQGPNQPQHF.

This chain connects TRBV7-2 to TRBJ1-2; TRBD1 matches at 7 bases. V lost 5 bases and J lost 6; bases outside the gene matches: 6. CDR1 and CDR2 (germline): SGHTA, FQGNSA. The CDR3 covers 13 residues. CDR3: CASSHGTVDGYTF. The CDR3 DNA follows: TGTGCCAGCAGCCACGGGACAGTGGATGGCTACACCTTC.

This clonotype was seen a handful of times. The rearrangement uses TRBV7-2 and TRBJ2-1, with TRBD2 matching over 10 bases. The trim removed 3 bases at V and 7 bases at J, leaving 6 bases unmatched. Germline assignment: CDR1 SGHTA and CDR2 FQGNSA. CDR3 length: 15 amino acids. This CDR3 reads CASSLSAGGRNEQFF. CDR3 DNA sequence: TGTGCCAGCAGCTTGTCAGCGGGGGGGAGAAATGAGCAGTTCTTC.

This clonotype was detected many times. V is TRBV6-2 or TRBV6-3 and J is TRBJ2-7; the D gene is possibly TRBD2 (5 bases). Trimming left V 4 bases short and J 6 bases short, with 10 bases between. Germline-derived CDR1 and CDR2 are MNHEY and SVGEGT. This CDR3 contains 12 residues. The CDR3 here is CASSSVGIEQYF. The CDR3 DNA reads TGTGCCAGCAGTTCCGTCGGGATCGAGCAGTACTTC.

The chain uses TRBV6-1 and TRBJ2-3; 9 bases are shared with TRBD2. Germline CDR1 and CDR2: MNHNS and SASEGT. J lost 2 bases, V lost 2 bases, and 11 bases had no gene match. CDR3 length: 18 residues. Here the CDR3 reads CASSETASGVFTTDTQYF. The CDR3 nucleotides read TGTGCCAGCAGTGAAACGGCTAGCGGGGTATTCACCACAGATACGCAGTATTTT.

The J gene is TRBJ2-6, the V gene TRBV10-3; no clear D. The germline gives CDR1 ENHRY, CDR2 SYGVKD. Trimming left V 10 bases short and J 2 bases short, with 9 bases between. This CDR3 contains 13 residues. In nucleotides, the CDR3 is TGTGCCACCTCGGCCCCTGGGGCCAACGTCCTGACTTTC. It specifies CATSAPGANVLTF.

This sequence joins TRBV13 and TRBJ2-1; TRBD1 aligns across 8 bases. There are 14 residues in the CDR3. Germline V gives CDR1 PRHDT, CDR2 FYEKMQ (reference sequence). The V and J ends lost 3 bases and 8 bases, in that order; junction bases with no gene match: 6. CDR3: CASSFGTGGDEQFF. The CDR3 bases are TGTGCCAGCAGCTTCGGGACAGGTGGGGATGAGCAGTTCTTC.

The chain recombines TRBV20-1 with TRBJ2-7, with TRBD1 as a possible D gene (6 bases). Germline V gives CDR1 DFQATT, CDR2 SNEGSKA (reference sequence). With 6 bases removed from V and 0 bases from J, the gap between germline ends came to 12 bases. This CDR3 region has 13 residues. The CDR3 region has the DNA TGCAGTGCGATGGACAGTCCCTCCTACGAGCAGTACTTC. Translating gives CSAMDSPSYEQYF.

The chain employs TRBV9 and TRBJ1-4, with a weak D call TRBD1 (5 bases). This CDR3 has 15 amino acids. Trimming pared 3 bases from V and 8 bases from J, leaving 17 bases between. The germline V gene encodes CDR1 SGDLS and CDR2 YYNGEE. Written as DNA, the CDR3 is TGTGCCAGCAGCGAAACGGGGGACCTCGGGGAAAAACTGTTTTTT. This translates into CASSETGDLGEKLFF.

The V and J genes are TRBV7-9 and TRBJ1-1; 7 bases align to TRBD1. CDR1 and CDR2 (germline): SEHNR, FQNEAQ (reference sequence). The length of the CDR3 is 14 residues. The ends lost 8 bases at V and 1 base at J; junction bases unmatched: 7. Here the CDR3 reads CASLGTARNTEAFF. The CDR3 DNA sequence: TGTGCCAGCCTGGGGACAGCTAGGAACACTGAAGCTTTCTTT.

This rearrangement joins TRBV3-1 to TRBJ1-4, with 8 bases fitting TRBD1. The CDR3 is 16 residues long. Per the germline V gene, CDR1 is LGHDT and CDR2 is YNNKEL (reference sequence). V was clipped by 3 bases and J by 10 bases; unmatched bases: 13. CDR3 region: CASSQVSTAGQGKLFF. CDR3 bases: TGTGCCAGCAGCCAGGTCAGCACAGCCGGACAGGGAAAACTGTTTTTT.

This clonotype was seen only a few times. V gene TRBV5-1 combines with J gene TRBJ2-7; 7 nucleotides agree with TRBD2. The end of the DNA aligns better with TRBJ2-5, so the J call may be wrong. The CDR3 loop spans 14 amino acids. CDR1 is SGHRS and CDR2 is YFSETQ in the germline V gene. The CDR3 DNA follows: TGCGCCAGCAGCCCCGCAGGGAGGGTAGAGACCCAGTACTTC. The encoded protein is CASSPAGRVETQYF.

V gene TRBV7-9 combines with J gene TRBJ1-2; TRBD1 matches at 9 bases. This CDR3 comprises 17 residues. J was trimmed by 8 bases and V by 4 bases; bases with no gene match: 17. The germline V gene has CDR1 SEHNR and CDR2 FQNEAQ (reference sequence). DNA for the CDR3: TGTGCCAGCAGCTCTCGGCGAGGGACAGGGTTTGTTGGCGGCTACACCTTC. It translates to CASSSRRGTGFVGGYTF.

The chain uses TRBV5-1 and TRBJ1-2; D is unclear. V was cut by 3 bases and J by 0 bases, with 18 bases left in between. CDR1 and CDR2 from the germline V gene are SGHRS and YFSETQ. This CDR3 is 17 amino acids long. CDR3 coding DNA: TGCGCCAGCAGCTCATTTGGATTCGGCCTCTCTAACTATGGCTACACCTTC. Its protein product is CASSSFGFGLSNYGYTF.

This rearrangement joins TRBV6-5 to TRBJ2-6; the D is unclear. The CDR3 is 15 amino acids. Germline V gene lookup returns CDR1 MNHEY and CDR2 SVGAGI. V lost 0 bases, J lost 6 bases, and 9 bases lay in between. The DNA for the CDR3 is TGTGCCAGCAGTTACTCGAGAGCCGCGGCCAACGTCCTGACTTTC. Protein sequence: CASSYSRAAANVLTF.

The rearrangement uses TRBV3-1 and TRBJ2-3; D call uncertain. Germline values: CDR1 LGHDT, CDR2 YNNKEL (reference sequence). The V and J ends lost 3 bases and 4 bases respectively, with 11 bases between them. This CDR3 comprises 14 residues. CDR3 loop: CASSHPGSADTQYF. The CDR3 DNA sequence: TGTGCCAGCAGCCATCCCGGGTCGGCAGATACGCAGTATTTT.

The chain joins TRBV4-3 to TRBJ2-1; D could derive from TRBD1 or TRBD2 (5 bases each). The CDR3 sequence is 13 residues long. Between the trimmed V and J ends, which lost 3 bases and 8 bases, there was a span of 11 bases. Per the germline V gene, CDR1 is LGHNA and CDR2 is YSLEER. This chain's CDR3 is CASSQDTGDEQFF. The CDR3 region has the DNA TGCGCCAGCAGCCAGGACACCGGGGATGAGCAGTTCTTC.

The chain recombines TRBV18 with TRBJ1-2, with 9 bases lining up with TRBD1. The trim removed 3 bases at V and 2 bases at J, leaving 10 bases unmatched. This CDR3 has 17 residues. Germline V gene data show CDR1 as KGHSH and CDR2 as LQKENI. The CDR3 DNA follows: TGTGCCAGCTCACCTATTGTCTCCGGACAGGGGAACTATGGCTACACCTTC. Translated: CASSPIVSGQGNYGYTF.

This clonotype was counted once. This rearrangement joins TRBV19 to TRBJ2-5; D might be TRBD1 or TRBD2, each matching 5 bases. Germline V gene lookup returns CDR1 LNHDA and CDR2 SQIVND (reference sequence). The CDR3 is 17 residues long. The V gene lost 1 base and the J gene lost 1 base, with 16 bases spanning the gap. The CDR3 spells CASSIGGRGGGQETQYF. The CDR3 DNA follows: TGTGCCAGTAGTATAGGGGGGAGAGGCGGAGGCCAAGAGACCCAGTACTTC.